The entry below describes one T cell receptor beta chain. What antigen it recognizes has not been identified. A much larger clone lies one base from this, so it may be a read error. A patient counted as having stable Graves' hyperthyroidism if no progression to ophthalmopathy occurred over 18 months of follow-up. The hyperthyroidism patients were between 18 and 65 years old and newly diagnosed, with a disease duration of less than 2 months. Patients with uncontrolled infections, other autoimmune diseases, pregnancy or lactation were excluded. Diagnoses relied on clinical symptoms, serum thyroxine and TRAb, thyroid ultrasound and orbital computed tomography. Ficoll-Paque density gradient centrifugation was used to isolate PBMCs from about 10 ml of fresh peripheral blood. Total RNA was extracted with Trizol reagent, and quality was checked on an Agilent 2100 Bioanalyzer. This entry comes from a study of T cells in Graves' hyperthyroidism and ophthalmopathy (dated by TCRdb to the late 2010s). A note on the overall study: Peripheral blood was collected at initial diagnosis, before any treatment. A discovery cohort of about 95 patients, about 43 with Graves' ophthalmopathy and under 60 with stable Graves' hyperthyroidism, was used to find distinguishing TCR V-J signatures. Thyroid tissue and blood T-cell repertoires from more than 5 Graves' hyperthyroidism patients were also compared in the study. The 100 or so discovery patients were divided at random into training and test sets in a 7:3 ratio. Whether ophthalmopathy could be predicted prospectively was tested in an independent validation cohort made up of under 20 hyperthyroidism patients plus 17 patients who later progressed to ophthalmopathy. After blood sampling, hyperthyroidism patients were treated with methimazole at a starting dose of 30 mg daily, and ophthalmopathy patients were treated with high-dose intravenous methylprednisolone. TCR Vbeta CDR3 sequencing of roughly 140 peripheral blood samples (more than 40 ophthalmopathy, 70 to 85 hyperthyroidism and roughly 17 progressor patients) is reported in the paper. What the work shows at the level of the full study, not this receptor alone: Sample size was not statistically predetermined, and blinding of investigators to group allocation was not performed. Most expanded thyroid clonotypes (frequency above 0.001) were also found in blood, which suggests that blood repertoires may mirror thyroid immune responses. In validation, the model predicted progression to ophthalmopathy a median of roughly six months before onset, with about 64% sensitivity and 72.22% specificity. Ophthalmopathy was separated from stable hyperthyroidism by a 13 V-J signature model, with approximately 89% sensitivity and 81% to 83% specificity obtained in cross-validation and 80%/75% obtained in testing.

Amplification of TCR beta CDR3 regions was carried out from RNA transcripts. For the first round of RT-PCR on the TCR CDR3, the HTBI primer set was used together with the Qiagen OneStep RT-PCR kit. A second multiplex PCR round built the libraries, followed by size selection and purification. The libraries were sequenced on an Illumina HiSeq2000 using paired-end 100 bp reads. The paper's processing steps were these. SOAPnuke was used to process the raw data, removing reads that contained adapters or uncalled bases, had a mean Phred below 15, or lacked an exact match to the constant primer or identifier. COPE v1.2.5 was used to merge the high-quality paired reads, and each unique nucleotide sequence was defined as a clonotype. MiTCR v1.1 was used to align the clonotypes against IMGT TRBV, TRBD and TRBJ reference segments. The analysis included only V-J combinations with a frequency above 0.0001, which together covered 99% to 99.2% of the repertoires. The TCS score was defined as the ratio of F50 (clonal expansion) to E x V (chaos), calculated using BLOSUM62-based TCRdist between CDR3 peptides within each V-J. Welch's t-statistics and random forest reduced roughly 540 V-J features to fewer than 15, which were used in a naive Bayes classifier (R e1071). TCRdb took the public reads, trimmed them with fastp at Q25, ran MiXCR for clone calling and kept in-frame beta chains. Rows are combined by CDR3 protein, so each entry shows the most common genes and DNA. V and J calls and clone size were set by TCRdb, not the authors. In all, the sample holds 600,000 to 900,000 distinct CDR3 sequences, and about 17% of those were seen once. The ten largest make up around 7.7% of the sample.

V is clipped by 6 bases and J by 6 bases, and the sequence between their germline boundaries is 22 bases long. The germline V gene provides CDR1 ENHRY and CDR2 SYGVKD. There are 16 amino acids in the CDR3, from cysteine to phenylalanine inclusive. The only DNA kept is the CDR3, 48 bases in frame from the first base. Sequencing was performed on blood. In this chain, TRBV10-3 is recombined with TRBJ2-3; a tentative D match to TRBD1 spans 7 bases. The receptor was derived from a young man with Graves' hyperthyroidism. The CDR3 region reads CAISGRGEKSGDTQYF. At the DNA level, the sequence is TGTGCCATCAGCGGCAGGGGGGAAAAAAGCGGGGATACGCAGTATTTT.